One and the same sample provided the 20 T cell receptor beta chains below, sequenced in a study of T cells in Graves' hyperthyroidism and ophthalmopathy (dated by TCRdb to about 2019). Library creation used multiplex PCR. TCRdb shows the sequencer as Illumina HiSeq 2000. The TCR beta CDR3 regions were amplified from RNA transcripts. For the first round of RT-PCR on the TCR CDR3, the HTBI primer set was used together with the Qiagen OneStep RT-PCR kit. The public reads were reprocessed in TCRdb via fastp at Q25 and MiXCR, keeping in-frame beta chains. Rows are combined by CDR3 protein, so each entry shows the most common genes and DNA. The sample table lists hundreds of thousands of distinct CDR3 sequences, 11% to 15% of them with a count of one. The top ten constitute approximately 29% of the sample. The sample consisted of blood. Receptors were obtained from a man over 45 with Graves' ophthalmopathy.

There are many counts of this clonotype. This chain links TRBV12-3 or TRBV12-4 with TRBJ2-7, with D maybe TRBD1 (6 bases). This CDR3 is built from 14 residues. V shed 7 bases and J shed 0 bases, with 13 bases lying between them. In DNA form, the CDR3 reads TGTGCCAGCACCCACGGGGACAACTCCTACGAGCAGTACTTC. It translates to CASTHGDNSYEQYF.

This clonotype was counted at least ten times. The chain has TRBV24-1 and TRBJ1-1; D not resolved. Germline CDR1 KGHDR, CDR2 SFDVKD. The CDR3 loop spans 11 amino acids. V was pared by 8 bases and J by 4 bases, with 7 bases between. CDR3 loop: CATKSGTEAFF. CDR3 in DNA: TGTGCCACCAAATCAGGCACTGAAGCTTTCTTT.

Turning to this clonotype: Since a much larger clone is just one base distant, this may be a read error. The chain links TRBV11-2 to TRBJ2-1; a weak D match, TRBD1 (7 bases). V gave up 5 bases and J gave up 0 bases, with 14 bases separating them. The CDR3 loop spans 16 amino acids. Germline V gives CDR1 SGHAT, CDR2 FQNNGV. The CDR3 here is CASSGQGGSSYNEQFF. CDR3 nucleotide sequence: TGTGCCAGCAGCGGCCAGGGGGGTAGCTCCTACAATGAGCAGTTCTTC. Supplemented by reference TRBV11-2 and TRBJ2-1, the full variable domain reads EAGVAQSPRYKIIEKRQSVAFWCNPISGHATLYWYQQILGQGPKLLIQFQNNGVVDDSQLPKDRFSAERLKGVDSTLKIQPAKLEDSAVYLCASSGQGGSSYNEQFFGPGTRLTVL.

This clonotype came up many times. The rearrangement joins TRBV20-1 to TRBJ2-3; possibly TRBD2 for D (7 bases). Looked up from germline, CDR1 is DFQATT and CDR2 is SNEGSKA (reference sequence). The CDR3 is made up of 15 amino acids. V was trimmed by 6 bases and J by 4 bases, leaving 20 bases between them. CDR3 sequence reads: CSAPRGRESSDTQYF. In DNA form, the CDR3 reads TGCAGTGCCCCCCGGGGGCGGGAGTCTTCAGATACGCAGTATTTT.

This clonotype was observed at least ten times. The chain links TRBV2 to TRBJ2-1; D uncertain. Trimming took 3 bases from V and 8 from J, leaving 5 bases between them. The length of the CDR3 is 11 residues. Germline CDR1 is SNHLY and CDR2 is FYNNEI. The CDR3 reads CASSDLYEQFF. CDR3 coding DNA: TGTGCCAGCAGTGATCTTTATGAGCAGTTCTTC.

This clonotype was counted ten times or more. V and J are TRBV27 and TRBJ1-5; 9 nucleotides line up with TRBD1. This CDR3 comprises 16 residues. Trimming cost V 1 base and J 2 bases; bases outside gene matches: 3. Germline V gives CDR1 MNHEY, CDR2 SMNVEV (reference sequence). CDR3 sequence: CASSLFTGGGNQPQHF. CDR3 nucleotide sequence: TGTGCCAGCAGTTTATTCACAGGGGGCGGCAATCAGCCCCAGCATTTT.

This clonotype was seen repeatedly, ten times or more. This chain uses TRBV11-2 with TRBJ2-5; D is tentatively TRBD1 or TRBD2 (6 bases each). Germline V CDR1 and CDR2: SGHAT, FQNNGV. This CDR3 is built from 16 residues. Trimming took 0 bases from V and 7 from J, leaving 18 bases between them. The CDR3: CASSLEGGRGFATQYF. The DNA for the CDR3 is TGTGCCAGCAGCTTAGAGGGGGGCAGGGGATTTGCGACCCAGTACTTC. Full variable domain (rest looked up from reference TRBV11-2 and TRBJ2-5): EAGVAQSPRYKIIEKRQSVAFWCNPISGHATLYWYQQILGQGPKLLIQFQNNGVVDDSQLPKDRFSAERLKGVDSTLKIQPAKLEDSAVYLCASSLEGGRGFATQYFGPGTRLLVL.

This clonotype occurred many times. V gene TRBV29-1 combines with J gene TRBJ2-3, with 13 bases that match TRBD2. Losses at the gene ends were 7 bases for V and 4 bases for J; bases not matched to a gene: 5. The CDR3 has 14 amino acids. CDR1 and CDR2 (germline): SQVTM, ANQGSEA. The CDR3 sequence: CSEGLAGPADTQYF. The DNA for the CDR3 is TGCAGCGAGGGACTAGCGGGACCGGCAGATACGCAGTATTTT.

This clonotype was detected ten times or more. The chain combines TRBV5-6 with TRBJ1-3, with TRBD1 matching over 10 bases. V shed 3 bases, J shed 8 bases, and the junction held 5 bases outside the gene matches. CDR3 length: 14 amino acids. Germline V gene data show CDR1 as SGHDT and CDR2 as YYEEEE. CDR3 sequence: CASSSDRGSDTIYF. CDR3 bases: TGTGCCAGCAGCTCGGACAGGGGGTCTGACACCATATATTTT.

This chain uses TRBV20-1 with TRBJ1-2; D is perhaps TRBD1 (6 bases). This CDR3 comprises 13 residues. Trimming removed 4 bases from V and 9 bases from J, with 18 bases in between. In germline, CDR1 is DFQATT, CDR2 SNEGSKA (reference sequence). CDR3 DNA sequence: TGCAGTGCTACCAATGACCGAGGGGGAAGCTACACCTTC. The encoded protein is CSATNDRGGSYTF.

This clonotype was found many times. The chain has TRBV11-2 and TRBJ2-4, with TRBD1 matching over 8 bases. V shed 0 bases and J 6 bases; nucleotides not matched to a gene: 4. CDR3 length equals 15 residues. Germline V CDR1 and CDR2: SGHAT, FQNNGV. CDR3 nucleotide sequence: TGTGCCAGCAGCTTAGACAGGGGGCGGGGAAACATTCAGTACTTC. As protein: CASSLDRGRGNIQYF.

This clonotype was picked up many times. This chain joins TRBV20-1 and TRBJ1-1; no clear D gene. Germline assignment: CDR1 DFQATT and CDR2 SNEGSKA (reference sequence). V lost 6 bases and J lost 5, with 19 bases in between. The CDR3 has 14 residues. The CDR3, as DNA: TGCAGTGCAATGCGACGGAGTACGAGTACTGAAGCTTTCTTT. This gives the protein CSAMRRSTSTEAFF.

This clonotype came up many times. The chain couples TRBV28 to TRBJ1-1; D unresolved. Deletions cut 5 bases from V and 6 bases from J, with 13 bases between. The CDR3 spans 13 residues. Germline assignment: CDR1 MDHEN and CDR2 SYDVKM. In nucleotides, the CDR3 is TGTGCCAGCAGTAAAAGGGCCCTCCCTGAAGCTTTCTTT. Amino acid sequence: CASSKRALPEAFF.

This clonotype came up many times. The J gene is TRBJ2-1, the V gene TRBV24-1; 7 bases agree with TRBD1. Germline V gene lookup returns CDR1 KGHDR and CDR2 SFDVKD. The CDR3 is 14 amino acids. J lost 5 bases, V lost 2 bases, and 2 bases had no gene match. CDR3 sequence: CATSDWDSNNEQFF. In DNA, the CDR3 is TGTGCCACCAGTGATTGGGACAGCAACAATGAGCAGTTCTTC.

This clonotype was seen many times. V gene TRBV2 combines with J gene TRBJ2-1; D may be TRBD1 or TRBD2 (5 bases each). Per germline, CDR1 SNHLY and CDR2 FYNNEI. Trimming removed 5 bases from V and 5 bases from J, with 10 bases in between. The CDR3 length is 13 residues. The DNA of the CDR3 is TGTGCCAGCAGTAGGGACGTCGACAATGAGCAGTTCTTC. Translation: CASSRDVDNEQFF.

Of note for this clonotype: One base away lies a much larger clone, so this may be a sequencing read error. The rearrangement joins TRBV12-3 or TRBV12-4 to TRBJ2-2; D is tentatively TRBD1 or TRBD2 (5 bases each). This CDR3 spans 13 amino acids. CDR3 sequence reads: CASSSSNTGALFF. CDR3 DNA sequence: TGTGCCAGCAGCTCCTCGAACACCGGGGCGCTGTTTTTT.

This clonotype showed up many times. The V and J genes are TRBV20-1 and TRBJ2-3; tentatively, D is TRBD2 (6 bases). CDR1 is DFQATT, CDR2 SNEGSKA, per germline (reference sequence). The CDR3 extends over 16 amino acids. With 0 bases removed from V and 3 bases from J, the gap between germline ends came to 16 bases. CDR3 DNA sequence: TGCAGTGCTAGAGATCCACGGGAGTTGGTGACAGATACGCAGTATTTT. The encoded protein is CSARDPRELVTDTQYF.

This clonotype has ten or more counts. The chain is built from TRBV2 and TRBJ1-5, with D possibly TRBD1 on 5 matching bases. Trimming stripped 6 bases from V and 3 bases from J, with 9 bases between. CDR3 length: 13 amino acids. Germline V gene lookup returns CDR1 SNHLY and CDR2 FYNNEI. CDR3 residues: CASRTELNQPQHF. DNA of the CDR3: TGTGCCAGCAGGACAGAACTCAATCAGCCCCAGCATTTT.

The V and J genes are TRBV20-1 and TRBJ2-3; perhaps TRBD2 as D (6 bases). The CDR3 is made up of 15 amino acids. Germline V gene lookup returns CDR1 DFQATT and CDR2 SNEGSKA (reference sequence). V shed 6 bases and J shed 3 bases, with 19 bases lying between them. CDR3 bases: TGCAGTGCCGAAAAGCGGGCTAGGCGGACAGATACGCAGTATTTT. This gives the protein CSAEKRARRTDTQYF.

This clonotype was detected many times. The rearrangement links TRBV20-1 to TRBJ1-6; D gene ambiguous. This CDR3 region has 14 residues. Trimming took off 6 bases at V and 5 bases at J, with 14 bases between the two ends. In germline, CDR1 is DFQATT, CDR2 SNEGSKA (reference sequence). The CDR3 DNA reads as TGCAGTGCCCAGAGAGGACCGCATAATTCACCCCTCCACTTT. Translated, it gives CSAQRGPHNSPLHF.